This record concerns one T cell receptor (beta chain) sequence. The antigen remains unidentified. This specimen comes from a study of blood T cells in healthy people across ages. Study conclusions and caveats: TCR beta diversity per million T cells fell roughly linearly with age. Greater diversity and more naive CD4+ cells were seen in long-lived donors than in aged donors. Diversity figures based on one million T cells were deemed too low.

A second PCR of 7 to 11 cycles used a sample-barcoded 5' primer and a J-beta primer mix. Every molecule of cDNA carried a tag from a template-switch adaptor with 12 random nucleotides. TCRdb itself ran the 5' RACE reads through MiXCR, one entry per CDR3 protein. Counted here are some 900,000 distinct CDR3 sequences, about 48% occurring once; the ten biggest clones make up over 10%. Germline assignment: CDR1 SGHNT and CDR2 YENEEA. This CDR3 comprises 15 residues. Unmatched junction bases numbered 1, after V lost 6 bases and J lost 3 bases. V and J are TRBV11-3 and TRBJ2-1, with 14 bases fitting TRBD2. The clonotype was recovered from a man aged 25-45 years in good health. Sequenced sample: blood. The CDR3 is CASRGLAGVYNEQFF. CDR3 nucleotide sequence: TGTGCCAGCAGGGGACTAGCGGGGGTCTACAATGAGCAGTTCTTC.